The T cell receptor (beta chain) described here comes from a study of cytomegalovirus exposure and HLA in healthy donors. Primers included in the PCR were 60 Vbeta and 13 Jbeta primers. Repertoires were generated with immunoSEQ multiplex PCR, while TCRdb's copy carries only in-frame clones and drops some. The specimen's table records about 200,000 clones. Study observations and caveats: Researchers had no immune exposure information except CMV serostatus available. Most of the TCR beta V segments (in an earlier analysis) were productive either about 90% or about 30% of the time. TCR beta chains numbering more than 150 were designated cytomegalovirus-associated.

Germline lookup yields CDR1 MRHNA and CDR2 SNTAGT. The V and J ends lost 4 bases and 5 bases, in that order; junction bases with no gene match: 1. The CDR3 totals 13 residues. In the case of this clone: Its specificity is unknown.

The source is a girl aged 2 to 9 in good health and CMV-seropositive. What was sequenced was PBMCs. The rearrangement joins TRBV6-4 to TRBJ2-7, with 11 bases lining up with TRBD2. The chain's CDR3 is CASSGLAGNEQYF. CDR3 nucleotide sequence: TGTGCCAGCAGTGGACTAGCGGGAAACGAGCAGTACTTC.